Described below is a single T cell receptor (beta chain) sequence and its context. The data stem from a study of shared T cell receptors in the human thymus. Using immunoSEQ multiplex PCR, the repertoire was profiled, and TCRdb retains in-frame clones only, with some absent. The data contain about 660,000 clones, 70% to 90% of them seen just once; the ten biggest clones take up approximately 0.011%. V was shortened by 6 bases and J by 2 bases, with 14 bases between the two germline ends. The CDR3 contains 15 residues. Germline V gene lookup returns CDR1 MNHEY and CDR2 SMNVEV (reference sequence). Another study also made use of these data, one on human thymus T cells. That investigation notes: The donor group consisted of healthy Finnish infants who were having corrective surgery for congenital heart defects. From resections taken during corrective heart surgery, the thymus tissue was obtained. Related research examined unrelated individuals and reported that their thymic repertoires overlapped highly.

The specimen sequenced was thymocytes. The receptor was isolated from a boy under three years old with a congenital heart defect. J is TRBJ1-3 and V is TRBV27, with a tentative D call TRBD1 (5 bases). The CDR3 bases are TGTGCCAGCAGCCGAAAGGGGTTCGCTGGAAACACCATATATTTT. Translated: CASSRKGFAGNTIYF.